The 16 T cell receptor beta chains listed next were all sequenced from one sample in a study of identical twins. One entry per CDR3 protein, called by TCRdb with MiXCR from the 5' RACE reads. Counted here are 1.5 million to 2 million distinct CDR3 sequences, about 32% occurring once; the ten biggest clones make up more than 0.25%. The sequenced sample consisted of cord blood. Every receptor here comes from a newborn girl in good health.

This sequence joins TRBV5-1 and TRBJ1-2; D uncertain. Trimming shortened V by 0 bases and J by 4 bases, and 10 bases separated the two germline ends. There are 14 residues in the CDR3. CDR1 SGHRS and CDR2 YFSETQ come from the germline V gene. The CDR3 here is CASSLEMGAYGYTF. The CDR3 nucleotides are TGCGCCAGCAGCTTGGAGATGGGAGCCTATGGCTACACCTTC.

There are many counts of this clonotype. The chain combines TRBV12-3 or TRBV12-4 with TRBJ2-5; 8 nucleotides line up with TRBD2. The CDR3 extends over 13 amino acids. J gave up 5 bases and V 6 bases, and 5 bases lay outside the gene matches. Here the CDR3 DNA reads TGTGCCAGCAGCCGTGGACTAGCTGAGACCCAGTACTTC. It translates to CASSRGLAETQYF.

There are a few counts of this clonotype. The chain links TRBV27 to TRBJ1-6; TRBD1 agrees at 8 bases. Germline CDR1 reads MNHEY; CDR2 reads SMNVEV (reference sequence). The CDR3 runs to 16 residues. The trim removed 1 base at V and 10 bases at J, leaving 9 bases unmatched. Here the CDR3 DNA reads TGTGCCAGCAGTTTATTCGCAGGGGGCAGAGGGTCACCCCTCCACTTT. Translating it yields CASSLFAGGRGSPLHF.

This clonotype was seen a handful of times. This chain joins TRBV6-6 and TRBJ2-3, with TRBD2 as a possible D gene (6 bases). Germline loops: CDR1 MNHNY, CDR2 SVGAGI (reference sequence). Trimming removed 2 bases from V and 2 bases from J, with 11 bases in between. The CDR3 has 15 residues. In nucleotides, the CDR3 is TGTGCCAGCAGTTACACTAGCCCCTACACAGATACGCAGTATTTT. This codes for CASSYTSPYTDTQYF.

With respect to this clonotype: It is unclear where the CDR3 begins or ends on the DNA, so no DNA is shown, and the CDR3 is as TCRdb lists it. The rearrangement joins TRBV28 to TRBJ2-3; the D call of TRBD2 is as the table states it, not checked on the DNA. CDR1 and CDR2 from the germline V gene are MDHEN and SYDVKM. The CDR3 comprises 15 residues, both ends counted. The CDR3 reads CASGMVAGGTDTRYF.

This clonotype was recorded at least ten times. The V gene is TRBV27, the J gene TRBJ2-5; no clear D. Germline V CDR1 and CDR2: MNHEY, SMNVEV (reference sequence). V shed 8 bases and J shed 4 bases, with 11 bases lying between them. This CDR3 has 12 residues. The chain's CDR3 is CASWAVGETQYF. CDR3 DNA: TGTGCCAGCTGGGCCGTAGGAGAGACCCAGTACTTC.

J is TRBJ2-3 and V is TRBV20-1, with 11 bases that match TRBD2. The junction had 4 bases not matched to a gene; V was cut back by 0 bases and J by 2 bases. This CDR3 comprises 16 residues. Germline loops: CDR1 DFQATT, CDR2 SNEGSKA (reference sequence). CDR3 DNA: TGCAGTGCTAGAGAACTAGCGGGGGCCCACACAGATACGCAGTATTTT. It codes for CSARELAGAHTDTQYF.

The rearrangement joins TRBV28 to TRBJ2-5, with a tentative D call TRBD1 (6 bases). The J call may be faulty, since TRBJ2-7 better matches the DNA end. CDR3 length: 17 amino acids. Germline CDR1 is MDHEN and CDR2 is SYDVKM. CDR3 sequence: CASSHLPTGRMSYEQYF. In DNA form, the CDR3 reads TGTGCCAGCAGTCACCTCCCGACAGGTAGAATGAGCTACGAGCAGTACTTC.

This clonotype was counted only a few times. This rearrangement joins TRBV20-1 to TRBJ2-3; unclear D gene. The CDR3 has 12 amino acids. Per the germline V gene, CDR1 is DFQATT and CDR2 is SNEGSKA (reference sequence). V was cut by 3 bases and J by 4 bases, with 8 bases left in between. The CDR3 here is CSASSAADTQYF. CDR3 coding DNA: TGCAGTGCTAGTTCGGCAGCAGATACGCAGTATTTT.

Remarks on this clonotype: At one boundary the junction diverges from the germline segment, which might be a read error. The chain employs TRBV13 and TRBJ2-1, with D possibly TRBD1 on 5 matching bases. This CDR3 has 13 amino acids. Germline V CDR1 and CDR2: PRHDT, FYEKMQ (reference sequence). The CDR3 DNA reads as TGTGCCAGCAGCTTATGGGGCGACAATGGGCAGTTCTTC. Translating gives CASSLWGDNGQFF.

CDR3 region: CASSPRGGDSNTEAFF. The CDR3 region has the DNA TGTGCCAGCAGTCCTCGCGGGGGAGACTCGAACACTGAAGCTTTCTTT. The chain employs TRBV12-3 or TRBV12-4 and TRBJ1-1; possibly TRBD1 for D (5 bases). The CDR3 sequence is 16 residues long. V lost 5 bases and J lost 1, with 17 bases in between.

This clonotype was seen a single time. V gene TRBV6-5 combines with J gene TRBJ2-1, with 8 nucleotides matching TRBD1. Looked up from germline, CDR1 is MNHEY and CDR2 is SVGAGI. V gave up 0 bases and J gave up 10 bases; unmatched junction bases: 8. This CDR3 contains 15 residues. The CDR3 coding sequence is TGTGCCAGCAGTTACTCATGGACAGGGAATAGGGAGCAGTTCTTC. Protein sequence: CASSYSWTGNREQFF.

With regard to this clonotype: A read error may account for a junction end that differs from germline. The CDR3 DNA sequence: TGTGCCAGCAGCCCACCAGGGACGGTAGCCAAAAACGTTCAGTACTTC. Translated: CASSPPGTVAKNVQYF. V is TRBV7-8 and J is TRBJ2-4; the D call may be TRBD1 or TRBD2 (5 bases each). CDR3 length: 16 amino acids. Germline CDR1 is SGHVS and CDR2 is FQNEAQ. The whole variable domain, filled in from reference TRBV7-8 and TRBJ2-4, reads GAGVSQSPRYKVAKRGQDVALRCDPISGHVSLFWYQQALGQGPEFLTYFQNEAQLDKSGLPSDRFFAERPEGSVSTLKIQRTQQEDSAVYLCASSPPGTVAKNVQYFGAGTRLSVL.

This clonotype was seen only a few times. This chain joins TRBV20-1 and TRBJ1-2; no definite D call. CDR3 length: 12 residues. Trimming removed 5 bases at V and 5 bases at J, with 12 bases between. Germline V gives CDR1 DFQATT, CDR2 SNEGSKA (reference sequence). In DNA form, the CDR3 reads TGCAGTGCTCTTAGGGTGGGGTATGGCTACACCTTC. Translation gives CSALRVGYGYTF.

The genes are TRBV12-5 and TRBJ1-4; possibly TRBD1 for D (6 bases). Germline loops: CDR1 LGHNT, CDR2 FRNRAP. The CDR3 is 16 residues long. V lost 0 bases and J 5 bases, leaving 13 bases between the germline ends. The DNA of the CDR3 is TGTGCTAGTGGTTTGGTACGACACAGGGCAAATGAAAAACTGTTTTTT. Translated, it gives CASGLVRHRANEKLFF.

This clonotype was counted only a few times. V gene TRBV15 combines with J gene TRBJ2-7; TRBD2 agrees at 13 bases. The CDR3 spans 18 residues. Germline V CDR1 and CDR2: LNHNV, YYDKDF (reference sequence). Trimming at V came to 4 bases and at J to 6 bases, leaving 15 bases not matched to a gene. CDR3 sequence: CATSKIRHSRTSGSEQYF. For the CDR3, the DNA is TGTGCCACCAGCAAAATAAGGCACTCTCGGACTAGCGGGAGCGAGCAGTACTTC. Supplemented by reference TRBV15 and TRBJ2-7, the full variable domain reads DAMVIQNPRYQVTQFGKPVTLSCSQTLNHNVMYWYQQKSSQAPKLLFHYYDKDFNNEADTPDNFQSRRPNTSFCFLDIRSPGLGDTAMYLCATSKIRHSRTSGSEQYFGPGTRLTVT.